Each of the 6 T cell receptor beta chains below was sequenced from the same sample in a study of tumor-infiltrating lymphocytes in primary liver carcinoma. The template, around 540 ng total RNA, yielded TCR beta cDNA made with a constant-region primer. Three nested multiplex PCR rounds of slightly modified ARM-PCR generated TCR beta libraries. The first two PCR rounds used TRBV1-TRBV30 primers with a Cbeta primer, roughly 10 cycles each. TCRdb reanalysed the multiplex PCR reads using MiXCR and keeps one entry per CDR3 protein. The sample records roughly 30,000 distinct CDR3 sequences, roughly 78% being singletons. Co-extraction of both nucleic acids (RNA and DNA) used roughly 18-34 mg of unsorted bulk tissue. The sample consisted of liver tumor tissue from sampling region 3. Subset of the sample: tumor region T3, left-lateral pole. The receptor source for this set is a woman aged 25-40 years with primary liver carcinoma and hepatitis B virus infection.

This clonotype has more than one count but fewer than ten. At one end, the junction sequence differs from germline, possibly due to a read error. The chain carries TRBV4-3 and TRBJ2-1, with TRBD2 identical over 9 bases. The CDR3 is 16 amino acids. Germline values: CDR1 LGHNA, CDR2 YSLEER. The CDR3 bases are TGCGCCAGCAGCCTAAACGTAGCGGGAGCCAGAGACGAGCAGTTTTTC. This codes for CASSLNVAGARDEQFF.

Note on this clonotype: One end of the junction varies from germline; a read error may be responsible. The gene calls are TRBV10-2 and TRBJ1-5, with TRBD1 as a possible D gene (6 bases). CDR1 is WSHSY and CDR2 is SAAADI in the germline V gene. This CDR3 contains 17 residues. The CDR3 protein is CAITGGLLARGNQTQHF. The CDR3 nucleotides are TGCGCCATCACCGGGGGGCTCCTGGCGCGAGGCAATCAGACCCAGCATTTT.

Concerning this clonotype: Just one base apart from a much larger clone, this may be a read error. The chain has TRBV11-3 and TRBJ2-7; 7 bases map to TRBD1. The CDR3 sequence is 14 residues long. The germline V gene has CDR1 SGHNT and CDR2 YENEEA. CDR3 sequence: CANSTGAISYEQYF. CDR3 coding DNA: TGTGCCAACAGCACAGGGGCAATCTCCTACGAGCAGTACTTC.

The chain carries TRBV13 and TRBJ2-7; D possibly corresponds to TRBD1 (5 bases). The CDR3 runs 12 residues. The germline V gene encodes CDR1 PRHDT and CDR2 FYEKMQ (reference sequence). The V end lost 5 bases, the J end lost 3 bases, and 8 bases lay between the germline ends. In DNA, the CDR3 is TGTGCCAGCAGCCAAGGGGTCTACGAGCAGTACTTC. Translation: CASSQGVYEQYF.

On this clonotype: A read error may be the cause here, since a much bigger clone is one base away. Because the CDR3 is missing its conserved closing phenylalanine or tryptophan, this is likely a read error. V usage is TRBV6-5 and J usage is TRBJ2-5, with 7 bases lining up with TRBD1. Germline V gene lookup returns CDR1 MNHEY and CDR2 SVGAGI. The CDR3 consists of 15 residues. The CDR3 spells CASSHDRGGEEIQYL. The CDR3 DNA reads as TGTGCCAGCAGTCATGATAGAGGGGGCGAGGAGATCCAGTACCTC.

This clonotype was observed at least ten times. The V call is TRBV10-3, the J call TRBJ2-1; 7 positions match TRBD1. The V segment lost 5 bases and the J segment 7 bases; nucleotides outside the gene matches: 5. From germline, CDR1 is ENHRY and CDR2 SYGVKD. CDR3 length: 13 amino acids. Here the CDR3 reads CAISTRQGNEQFF. CDR3 sequence (DNA): TGTGCCATCAGTACCCGACAGGGAAATGAGCAGTTCTTC.